A selection of T cell receptor beta chains follows, all from one sample in a study of T cell clones after liver transplantation. Produced via immunoSEQ multiplex PCR; TCRdb's table is partial and in-frame only. Of around 77,000 clones detected, approximately 80% appear once; the ten largest clones hold approximately 0.79%. The starting material was CD4+ T cells from blood, obtained 12 months after liver transplant. Every receptor here comes from a human patient who received a liver transplant. Some T cells may be the graft donor's. Each CDR3 is given with its conserved first and last residue. The order of the fields is V gene, J gene, D gene, clone size, CDR3 DNA, CDR3 protein. The D gene is left open where the match is weak. Not every row has a clone size; where given, it reads once, few, many or a size class.

v_gene: TRBV27
j_gene: TRBJ1-5
d_gene: NA
abundance: NA
CDR3nt: TGTGCCAGCAGTACCCGAACCAGAGGGCCCCAGCATTTT
CDR3aa: CASSTRTRGPQHF

v_gene: TRBV11-1
j_gene: TRBJ2-1
d_gene: TRBD2
abundance: NA
CDR3nt: TGTGCCAGCAGCACTGGGACTAGCGGGAGACCTGATGAGCAGTTCTTC
CDR3aa: CASSTGTSGRPDEQFF

v_gene: TRBV30
j_gene: TRBJ2-2
d_gene: NA
abundance: NA
CDR3nt: TGTGCCTGGAGCGGGTCCCCCGGTTCGGGCGGGGAGCTGTTTTTT
CDR3aa: CAWSGSPGSGGELFF

v_gene: TRBV18
j_gene: TRBJ2-1
d_gene: TRBD1
abundance: once
CDR3nt: TGTGCCAGCTCTCCCGGGACAGGGGGCTACAATGAGCAGTTCTTC
CDR3aa: CASSPGTGGYNEQFF

v_gene: TRBV10-2
j_gene: TRBJ2-1
d_gene: TRBD2
abundance: NA
CDR3nt: TGCGCTACGTATAGCGGGAGGAATGAGCAGTTCTTC
CDR3aa: CATYSGRNEQFF

v_gene: TRBV7-2
j_gene: TRBJ2-5
d_gene: TRBD2
abundance: NA
CDR3nt: TGTGCCAGCAGCTTACAGCGGGGGGGAGGGGAGACCCAGTACTTC
CDR3aa: CASSLQRGGGETQYF

v_gene: TRBV27
j_gene: TRBJ2-3
d_gene: NA
abundance: NA
CDR3nt: TGTGCCAGCAGTTACCGGACCCCCCTCTACACAGATACGCAGTATTTT
CDR3aa: CASSYRTPLYTDTQYF

v_gene: TRBV4-3
j_gene: TRBJ1-4
d_gene: TRBD1
abundance: once
CDR3nt: TGCGCCAGCAGCCGCGACAGGGCGTGGGCAACTAATGAAAAACTGTTTTTT
CDR3aa: CASSRDRAWATNEKLFF

v_gene: TRBV2
j_gene: TRBJ2-7
d_gene: NA
abundance: NA
CDR3nt: TGTGCCAGCAGTGACGGCAGATTCTCCTACGAGCAGTACTTC
CDR3aa: CASSDGRFSYEQYF

v_gene: TRBV6-5
j_gene: TRBJ1-5
d_gene: NA
abundance: once
CDR3nt: TGTGCCAGCAGTCCGTTGAGGGGGAAAAATCAGCCCCAGCATTTT
CDR3aa: CASSPLRGKNQPQHF

v_gene: TRBV11-2
j_gene: TRBJ2-1
d_gene: TRBD2
abundance: NA
CDR3nt: TGTGCCAGCAGCAACCCGACTAGCGGGGGGAATGAGCAGTTCTTC
CDR3aa: CASSNPTSGGNEQFF

v_gene: TRBV11-2
j_gene: TRBJ2-7
d_gene: TRBD1
abundance: few
CDR3nt: TGTGCCAGCAGCTTTACGACAGGGAGCTCCTACGAGCAGTACTTC
CDR3aa: CASSFTTGSSYEQYF

v_gene: TRBV6-1
j_gene: TRBJ2-7
d_gene: NA
abundance: many
CDR3nt: TGTGCCAGCAGTGAGGGGCCGACGGTCTACGAGCAGTACTTC
CDR3aa: CASSEGPTVYEQYF

v_gene: TRBV5-8
j_gene: TRBJ2-1
d_gene: NA
abundance: NA
CDR3nt: TGTGCCAGCAGCCCTAATAGGAAACAGGGTTGGGGTTATGATGAGCAGTTCTTC
CDR3aa: CASSPNRKQGWGYDEQFF

v_gene: TRBV21-1
j_gene: TRBJ2-4
d_gene: NA
abundance: few
CDR3nt: TGTGCCAGCAGCAAAGAAGACAGCTATCTAGCCAAAAACATTCAGTACTTC
CDR3aa: CASSKEDSYLAKNIQYF

v_gene: TRBV5-1
j_gene: TRBJ2-3
d_gene: TRBD2
abundance: NA
CDR3nt: TGCGCCAGCAGCCTAACTAGCGGGAGTAGCACAGATACGCAGTATTTT
CDR3aa: CASSLTSGSSTDTQYF

v_gene: TRBV11-1
j_gene: TRBJ2-7
d_gene: NA
abundance: NA
CDR3nt: TGTGCCAGCAGCTTAGGGGGCTACCGCCTACTCTACGAGCAGTACTTC
CDR3aa: CASSLGGYRLLYEQYF

v_gene: TRBV19
j_gene: TRBJ1-2
d_gene: NA
abundance: NA
CDR3nt: TGTGCCAGTAGTGACGGAAGCTTCTATGGCTACACCTTC
CDR3aa: CASSDGSFYGYTF

v_gene: TRBV6-1
j_gene: TRBJ1-3
d_gene: NA
abundance: NA
CDR3nt: TGTGCCGGCGGGACCGCGAGCTCTGGAAACACCATATATTTT
CDR3aa: CAGGTASSGNTIYF

v_gene: TRBV6-5
j_gene: TRBJ2-1
d_gene: NA
abundance: NA
CDR3nt: TGTGCCAGCAGGGATGGGGGTAGGGGATTCTTC
CDR3aa: CASRDGGRGFF

v_gene: TRBV18
j_gene: TRBJ1-4
d_gene: NA
abundance: NA
CDR3nt: TGTGCCAGCTCACCACATCCGAACGATGAAAAACTGTTTTTT
CDR3aa: CASSPHPNDEKLFF

v_gene: TRBV13
j_gene: TRBJ2-3
d_gene: NA
abundance: NA
CDR3nt: TGTGCCACCCATCTCCGGGGATCAGATACGCAGTATTTT
CDR3aa: CATHLRGSDTQYF

v_gene: TRBV6-5
j_gene: TRBJ2-1
d_gene: TRBD2
abundance: NA
CDR3nt: TGTGCCAGCGCTAGCGGGAGGGCCTACAATGAGCAGTTCTTC
CDR3aa: CASASGRAYNEQFF

v_gene: TRBV5-4
j_gene: TRBJ2-7
d_gene: TRBD1
abundance: NA
CDR3nt: TGTGCCAGCAGCCGTGACCCGGGACAGTTCTCCTACGAGCAGTACTTC
CDR3aa: CASSRDPGQFSYEQYF

v_gene: TRBV11-2
j_gene: TRBJ1-5
d_gene: TRBD1
abundance: once
CDR3nt: TGTGCCAGCAGCTCCCGGACAGGGAAGAATACGAATCAGCCCCAGCATTTT
CDR3aa: CASSSRTGKNTNQPQHF

v_gene: TRBV5-4
j_gene: TRBJ2-7
d_gene: NA
abundance: NA
CDR3nt: TGTGCCAGCAGCCTGGGAACGCGGGGCGACTACGAGCAGTACTTC
CDR3aa: CASSLGTRGDYEQYF

v_gene: TRBV6-5
j_gene: TRBJ2-7
d_gene: TRBD1
abundance: few
CDR3nt: TGTGCCAGCAGTAGGACAGGCCTCGGCGAGCAGTACTTC
CDR3aa: CASSRTGLGEQYF

v_gene: TRBV7-2
j_gene: TRBJ2-5
d_gene: NA
abundance: NA
CDR3nt: TGTGCCAGCAGCTTAGGCTCCGCTACTGGAGAGACCCAGTACTTC
CDR3aa: CASSLGSATGETQYF

v_gene: TRBV29-1
j_gene: TRBJ1-1
d_gene: NA
abundance: NA
CDR3nt: TGCAGCGTTGTTTCCCAGGGCCCCACTGAAGCTTTCTTT
CDR3aa: CSVVSQGPTEAFF

v_gene: TRBV2
j_gene: TRBJ1-2
d_gene: TRBD1
abundance: NA
CDR3nt: TGTGCCAGCTCAGCAGGGGGACCCTATGGCTACACCTTC
CDR3aa: CASSAGGPYGYTF

v_gene: TRBV28
j_gene: TRBJ2-7
d_gene: NA
abundance: NA
CDR3nt: TGTGCCAGCAGTAACCGGGGTCCAGGGGAGCAGTACTTC
CDR3aa: CASSNRGPGEQYF

v_gene: TRBV2
j_gene: TRBJ2-7
d_gene: NA
abundance: NA
CDR3nt: TGTGCCAGCAGTGGCGGTGGATCCTACGAGCAGTACTTC
CDR3aa: CASSGGGSYEQYF

v_gene: TRBV19
j_gene: TRBJ2-7
d_gene: TRBD1
abundance: NA
CDR3nt: TGTGCCAGTAGTGCCAGGGAGAGACAGGGGGCCGGTGAGCAGTACTTC
CDR3aa: CASSARERQGAGEQYF

v_gene: TRBV5-1
j_gene: TRBJ2-3
d_gene: NA
abundance: NA
CDR3nt: TGCGCCAGCAGCTTGGCCGTGGACAACACCTCTCCAGATACGCAGTATTTT
CDR3aa: CASSLAVDNTSPDTQYF

v_gene: TRBV25-1
j_gene: TRBJ2-5
d_gene: NA
abundance: once
CDR3nt: TGTGCCAGCAGTCCAGGGGCGCACCGGGAGACCCAGTACTTC
CDR3aa: CASSPGAHRETQYF

v_gene: TRBV6-4
j_gene: TRBJ2-1
d_gene: TRBD2
abundance: NA
CDR3nt: TGTGCCAGCAGTCCTAGCGGGAGGAACAATGAGCAGTTCTTC
CDR3aa: CASSPSGRNNEQFF

v_gene: TRBV28
j_gene: TRBJ2-5
d_gene: NA
abundance: NA
CDR3nt: TGTGCCAGCAGTCAACAGGTGGAGACCCAGTACTTC
CDR3aa: CASSQQVETQYF

v_gene: TRBV27
j_gene: TRBJ2-2
d_gene: NA
abundance: NA
CDR3nt: TGTGCCAGCAGTAGGAGAACGGACACCGGGGAGCTGTTTTTT
CDR3aa: CASSRRTDTGELFF

v_gene: TRBV28
j_gene: TRBJ2-5
d_gene: NA
abundance: NA
CDR3nt: TGTGCCAGCACCCAGAGGGTTGGAATCCAAGAGACCCAGTACTTC
CDR3aa: CASTQRVGIQETQYF

v_gene: TRBV7-2
j_gene: TRBJ1-2
d_gene: TRBD1
abundance: NA
CDR3nt: TGTGCCAGCAGCTTAGGGGGACAGAGCTCTAACTATGGCTACACCTTC
CDR3aa: CASSLGGQSSNYGYTF

v_gene: TRBV29-1
j_gene: TRBJ2-6
d_gene: NA
abundance: few
CDR3nt: TGCAGCGTTGGGGGGGCCAACGTCCTGACTTTC
CDR3aa: CSVGGANVLTF

v_gene: TRBV6-5
j_gene: TRBJ1-1
d_gene: NA
abundance: NA
CDR3nt: TGTGCCAGCAGTTACTCCTCCGCCCAGGGTGAAGCTTTCTTT
CDR3aa: CASSYSSAQGEAFF

v_gene: TRBV7-3
j_gene: TRBJ2-7
d_gene: NA
abundance: NA
CDR3nt: TGTGCCAGCAGCCCTGTACCCCGGGGCGGGCCGCTCTACGAGCAGTACTTC
CDR3aa: CASSPVPRGGPLYEQYF

v_gene: TRBV27
j_gene: TRBJ2-2
d_gene: NA
abundance: NA
CDR3nt: TGTGCCAGCCGGAGAAACACCGGGGAGCTGTTTTTT
CDR3aa: CASRRNTGELFF

v_gene: TRBV28
j_gene: TRBJ2-5
d_gene: TRBD1
abundance: NA
CDR3nt: TGTGCCAGCAGTTCACCCACCGGGACAGGGCGAGAGACCCAGTACTTC
CDR3aa: CASSSPTGTGRETQYF